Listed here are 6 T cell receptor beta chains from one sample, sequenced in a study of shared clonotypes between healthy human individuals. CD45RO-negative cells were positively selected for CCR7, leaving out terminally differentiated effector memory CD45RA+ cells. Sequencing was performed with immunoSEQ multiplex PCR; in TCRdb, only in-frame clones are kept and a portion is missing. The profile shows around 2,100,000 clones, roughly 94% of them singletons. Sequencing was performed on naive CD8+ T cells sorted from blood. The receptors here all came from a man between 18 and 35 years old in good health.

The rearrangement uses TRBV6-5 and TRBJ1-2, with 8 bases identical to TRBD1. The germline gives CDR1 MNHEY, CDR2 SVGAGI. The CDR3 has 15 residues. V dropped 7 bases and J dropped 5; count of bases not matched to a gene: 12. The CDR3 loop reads CASNPKDRVGYGYTF. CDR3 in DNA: TGTGCCAGCAACCCCAAGGACAGGGTGGGGTATGGCTACACCTTC.

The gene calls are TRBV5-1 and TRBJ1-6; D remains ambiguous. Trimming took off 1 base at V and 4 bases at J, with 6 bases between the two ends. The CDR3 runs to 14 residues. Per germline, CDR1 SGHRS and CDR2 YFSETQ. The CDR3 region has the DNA TGCGCCAGCAGCTTGCGAGAGTATAATTCACCCCTCCACTTT. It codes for CASSLREYNSPLHF.

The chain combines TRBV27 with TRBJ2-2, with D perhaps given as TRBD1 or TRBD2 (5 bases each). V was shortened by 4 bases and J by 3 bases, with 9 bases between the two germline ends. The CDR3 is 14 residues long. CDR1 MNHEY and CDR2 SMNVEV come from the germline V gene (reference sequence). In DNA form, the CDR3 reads TGTGCCAGCAGTTGGGGGTACCACACCGGGGAGCTGTTTTTT. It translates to CASSWGYHTGELFF.

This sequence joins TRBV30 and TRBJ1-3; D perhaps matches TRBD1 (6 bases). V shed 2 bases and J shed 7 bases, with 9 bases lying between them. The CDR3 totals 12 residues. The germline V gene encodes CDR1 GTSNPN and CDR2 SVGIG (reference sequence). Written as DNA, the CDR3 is TGTGCCTGGAGTCTCCAGGGGAACACCATATATTTT. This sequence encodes CAWSLQGNTIYF.

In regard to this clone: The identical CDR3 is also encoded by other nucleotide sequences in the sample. The CDR3 region has the DNA TGTGCCAGCAGTCTAGGACAGGGGGCCGAGACCCAGTACTTC. Translated, it gives CASSLGQGAETQYF. The rearrangement links TRBV27 to TRBJ2-5, with TRBD1 matching over 11 bases. Germline V gene data show CDR1 as MNHEY and CDR2 as SMNVEV (reference sequence). The CDR3 extends over 14 amino acids. V lost 5 bases, J lost 5 bases, and 4 bases stayed unmatched.

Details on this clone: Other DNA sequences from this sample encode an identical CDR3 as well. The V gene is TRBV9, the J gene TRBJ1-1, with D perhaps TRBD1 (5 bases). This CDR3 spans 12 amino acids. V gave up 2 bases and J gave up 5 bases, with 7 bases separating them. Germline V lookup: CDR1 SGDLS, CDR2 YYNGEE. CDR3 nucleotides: TGTGCCAGCAGCGTCGGGGGTACTGAAGCTTTCTTT. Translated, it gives CASSVGGTEAFF.